The text below deals with one T cell receptor beta chain. Profiling relied on immunoSEQ multiplex PCR, and the TCRdb table lists in-frame clones only, not all of them. This table holds 60,000 to 65,000 clones, 70% to 85% found once. The sample is drawn from a study of blood T cell repertoires in COVID-19. Study summary: The study drew acute and convalescent COVID-19 samples from the United States, Italy and Spain.

V dropped 3 bases and J dropped 8 bases, with 11 bases sitting between them. Germline CDR1 SGHRS, CDR2 YFSETQ. This CDR3 contains 13 residues. This sequence originates from a woman aged 60-70 years with acute or convalescent COVID-19. The genes are TRBV5-1 and TRBJ1-4; D remains unclear. The sequencing sample was made of peripheral blood. This CDR3 reads CASSSSSAEKLFF. The CDR3 DNA sequence: TGCGCCAGCAGCTCGTCGAGCGCCGAAAAACTGTTTTTT.